The entry below gives a single T cell receptor beta chain sequence along with its context. The antigen remains undetermined. Combining a sample-barcoded 5' primer with a J-beta primer mix, a second PCR ran for about 7 to 11 cycles. Each TCR beta cDNA got a 12-nucleotide random molecular identifier. TCRdb redid the calling of the 5' RACE reads with MiXCR, one entry per CDR3 protein. Of over 1,500,000 distinct CDR3 sequences listed, about two fifths are singletons. This record belongs to a study of blood T cells in healthy people across ages. Study context: Template switching retrieved approximately one barcoded beta molecule for each two T cells.

V dropped 4 bases and J dropped 6 bases, with 16 bases sitting between them. The CDR3 spans 15 residues. Germline lookup yields CDR1 SGHVS and CDR2 FQNEAQ. Study-level results: Roughly linear age-related decline in beta diversity appeared, significant by age around 36.

Sequences were obtained from blood. The clonotype comes from a human donor in good health. This chain uses TRBV7-8 with TRBJ2-1; D could derive from TRBD1 or TRBD2 (5 bases each). This CDR3 is CASSSPWDPGNEQFF. The CDR3 nucleotides read TGTGCCAGCAGCTCCCCCTGGGACCCAGGCAATGAGCAGTTCTTC.